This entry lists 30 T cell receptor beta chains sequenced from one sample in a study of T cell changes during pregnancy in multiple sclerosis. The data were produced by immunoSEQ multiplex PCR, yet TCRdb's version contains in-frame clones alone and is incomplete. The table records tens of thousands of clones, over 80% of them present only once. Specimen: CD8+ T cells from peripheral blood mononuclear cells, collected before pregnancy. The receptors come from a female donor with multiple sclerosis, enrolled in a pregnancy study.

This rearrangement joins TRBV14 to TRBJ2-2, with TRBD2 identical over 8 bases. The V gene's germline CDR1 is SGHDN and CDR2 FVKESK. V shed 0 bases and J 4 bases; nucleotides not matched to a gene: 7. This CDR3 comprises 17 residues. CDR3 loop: CASSQDWAGGPTGELFF. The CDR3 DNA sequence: TGTGCCAGCAGCCAAGATTGGGCGGGAGGCCCCACCGGGGAGCTGTTTTTT.

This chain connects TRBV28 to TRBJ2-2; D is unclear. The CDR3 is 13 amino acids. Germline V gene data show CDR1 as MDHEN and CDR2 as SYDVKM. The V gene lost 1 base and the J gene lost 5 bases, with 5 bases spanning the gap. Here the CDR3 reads CASSLSDTGELFF. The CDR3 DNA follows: TGTGCCAGCAGTTTATCAGATACCGGGGAGCTGTTTTTT.

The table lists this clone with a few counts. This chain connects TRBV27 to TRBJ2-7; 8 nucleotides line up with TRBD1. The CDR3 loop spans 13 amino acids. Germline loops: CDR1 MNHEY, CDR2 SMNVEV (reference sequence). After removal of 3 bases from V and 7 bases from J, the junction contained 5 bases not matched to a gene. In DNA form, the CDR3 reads TGTGCCAGCAGTTTTGGACAGGGACGGGAGCAGTACTTC. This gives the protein CASSFGQGREQYF.

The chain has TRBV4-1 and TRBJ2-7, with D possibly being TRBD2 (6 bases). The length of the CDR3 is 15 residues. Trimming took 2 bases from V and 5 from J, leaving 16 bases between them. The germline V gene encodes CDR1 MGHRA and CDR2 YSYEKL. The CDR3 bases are TGCGCCAGCAGCCAACCAGGGACTTTTCCCAACGAGCAGTACTTC. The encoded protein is CASSQPGTFPNEQYF.

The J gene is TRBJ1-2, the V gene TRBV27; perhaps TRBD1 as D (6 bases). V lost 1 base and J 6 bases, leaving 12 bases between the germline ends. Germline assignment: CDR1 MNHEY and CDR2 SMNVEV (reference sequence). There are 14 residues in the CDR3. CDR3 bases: TGTGCCAGCAGTTTATTAGGGGGGGCGGATGGCTACACCTTC. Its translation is CASSLLGGADGYTF.

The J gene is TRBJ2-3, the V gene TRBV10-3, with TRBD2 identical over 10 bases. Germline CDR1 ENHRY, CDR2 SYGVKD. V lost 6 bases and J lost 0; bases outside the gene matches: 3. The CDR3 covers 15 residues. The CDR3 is CAIRPLAGSTDTQYF. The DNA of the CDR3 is TGTGCCATCAGACCACTAGCGGGGAGCACAGATACGCAGTATTTT.

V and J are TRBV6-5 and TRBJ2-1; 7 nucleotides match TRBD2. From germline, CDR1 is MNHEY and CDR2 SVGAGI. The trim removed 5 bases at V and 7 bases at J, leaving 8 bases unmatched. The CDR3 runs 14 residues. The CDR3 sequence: CASSHQRRGNEQFF. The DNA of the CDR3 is TGTGCCAGCAGTCACCAGCGGCGGGGGAATGAGCAGTTCTTC.

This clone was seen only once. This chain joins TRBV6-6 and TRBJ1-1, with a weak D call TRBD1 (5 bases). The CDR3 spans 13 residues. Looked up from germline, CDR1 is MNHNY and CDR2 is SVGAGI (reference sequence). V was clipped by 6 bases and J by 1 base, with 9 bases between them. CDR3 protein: CASSPTGNTEAFF. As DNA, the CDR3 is TGTGCCAGCAGCCCCACAGGGAACACTGAAGCTTTCTTT.

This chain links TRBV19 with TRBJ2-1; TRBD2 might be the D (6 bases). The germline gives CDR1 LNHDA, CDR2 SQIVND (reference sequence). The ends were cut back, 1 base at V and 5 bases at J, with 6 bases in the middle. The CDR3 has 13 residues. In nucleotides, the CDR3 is TGTGCCAGTAGTATAGGCGGGGACAATGAGCAGTTCTTC. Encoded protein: CASSIGGDNEQFF.

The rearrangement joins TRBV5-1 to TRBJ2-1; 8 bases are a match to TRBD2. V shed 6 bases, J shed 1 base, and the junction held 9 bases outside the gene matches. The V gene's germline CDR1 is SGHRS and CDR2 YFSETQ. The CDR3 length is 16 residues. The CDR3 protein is CASNPGSGVSYNEQFF. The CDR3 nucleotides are TGCGCCAGCAACCCCGGTAGCGGGGTATCCTACAATGAGCAGTTCTTC.

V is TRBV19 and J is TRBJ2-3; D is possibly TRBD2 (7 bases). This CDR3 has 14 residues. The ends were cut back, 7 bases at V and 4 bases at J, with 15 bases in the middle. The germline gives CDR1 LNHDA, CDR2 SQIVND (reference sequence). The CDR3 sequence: CASNPGGPADTQYF. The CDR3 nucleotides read TGTGCCAGTAACCCCGGGGGGCCGGCAGATACGCAGTATTTT.

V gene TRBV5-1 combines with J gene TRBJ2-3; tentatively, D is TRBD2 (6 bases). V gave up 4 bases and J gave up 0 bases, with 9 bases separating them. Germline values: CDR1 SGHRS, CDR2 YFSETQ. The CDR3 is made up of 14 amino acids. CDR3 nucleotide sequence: TGCGCCAGCAGCGGGGGGTACAGCACAGATACGCAGTATTTT. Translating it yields CASSGGYSTDTQYF.

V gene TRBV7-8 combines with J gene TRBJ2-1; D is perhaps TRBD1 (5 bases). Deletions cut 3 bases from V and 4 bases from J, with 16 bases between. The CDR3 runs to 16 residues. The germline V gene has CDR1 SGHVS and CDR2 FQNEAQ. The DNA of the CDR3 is TGTGCCAGCAGCTTCCCCCAGGGCCTAGGATACAATGAGCAGTTCTTC. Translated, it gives CASSFPQGLGYNEQFF.

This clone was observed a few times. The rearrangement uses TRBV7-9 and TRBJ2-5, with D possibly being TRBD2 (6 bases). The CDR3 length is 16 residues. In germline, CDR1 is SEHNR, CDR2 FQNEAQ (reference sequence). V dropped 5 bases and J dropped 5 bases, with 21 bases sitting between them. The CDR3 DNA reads TGTGCCAGCAGCGATAGCACCGGGACTTTGGGGGAGACCCAGTACTTC. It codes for CASSDSTGTLGETQYF.

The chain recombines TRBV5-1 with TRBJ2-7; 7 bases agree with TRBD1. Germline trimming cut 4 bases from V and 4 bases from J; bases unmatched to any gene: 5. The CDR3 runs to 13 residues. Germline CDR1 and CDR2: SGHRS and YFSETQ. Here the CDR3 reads CASSQGQYYEQYF. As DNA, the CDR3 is TGCGCCAGCAGCCAGGGACAGTATTACGAGCAGTACTTC.

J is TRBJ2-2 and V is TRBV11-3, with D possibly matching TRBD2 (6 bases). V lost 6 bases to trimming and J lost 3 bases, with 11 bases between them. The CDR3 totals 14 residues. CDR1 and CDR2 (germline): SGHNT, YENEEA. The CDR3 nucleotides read TGTGCCAGCAGGGCGGGGCACGACACCGGGGAGCTGTTTTTT. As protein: CASRAGHDTGELFF.

The CDR3 coding sequence is TGCGCCAGCAGCCAAGATCCAGGTATGGACTATGGCTACACCTTC. The encoded protein is CASSQDPGMDYGYTF. V gene TRBV4-3 combines with J gene TRBJ1-2; D gene unclear. V was pared by 0 bases and J by 3 bases, with 11 bases between. CDR1 LGHNA and CDR2 YSLEER come from the germline V gene. The CDR3 totals 15 residues.

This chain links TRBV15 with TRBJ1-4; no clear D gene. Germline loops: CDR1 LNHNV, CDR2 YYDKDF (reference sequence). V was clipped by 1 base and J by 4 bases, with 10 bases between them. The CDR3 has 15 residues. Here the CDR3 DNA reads TGTGCCACCAGCAGAGGAGGCAGCTATAATGAAAAACTGTTTTTT. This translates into CATSRGGSYNEKLFF.

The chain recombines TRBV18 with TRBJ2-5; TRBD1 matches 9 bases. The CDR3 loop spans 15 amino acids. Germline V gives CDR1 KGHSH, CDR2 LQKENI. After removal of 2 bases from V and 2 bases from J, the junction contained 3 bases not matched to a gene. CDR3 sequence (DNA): TGTGCCAGCTCACCAGCGGGACAGGGTCAAGAGACCCAGTACTTC. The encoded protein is CASSPAGQGQETQYF.

The CDR3, as DNA: TGTGCCAGCAGTGAAACTTGGACACACTATGGCTACACCTTC. Residues: CASSETWTHYGYTF. V usage is TRBV2 and J usage is TRBJ1-2, with a weak D call TRBD1 (5 bases). The V and J ends lost 2 bases and 3 bases respectively, with 10 bases between them. In germline, CDR1 is SNHLY, CDR2 FYNNEI. The CDR3 spans 14 residues.

CDR3 DNA sequence: TGTGCCATCAGCCAGTACAGGGGGAACACTGAAGCTTTCTTT. Protein: CAISQYRGNTEAFF. The chain uses TRBV10-3 and TRBJ1-1; 7 nucleotides agree with TRBD1. The CDR3 covers 14 residues. Germline CDR1 ENHRY, CDR2 SYGVKD. With V trimmed by 6 bases and J by 1 base, 5 bases remained unmatched.

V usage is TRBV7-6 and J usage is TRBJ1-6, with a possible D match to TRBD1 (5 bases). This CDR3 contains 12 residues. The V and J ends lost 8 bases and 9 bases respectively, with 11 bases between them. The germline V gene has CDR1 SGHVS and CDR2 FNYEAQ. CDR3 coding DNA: TGTGCCAGCGGCCCCGGGGGTTCACCCCTCCACTTT. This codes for CASGPGGSPLHF.

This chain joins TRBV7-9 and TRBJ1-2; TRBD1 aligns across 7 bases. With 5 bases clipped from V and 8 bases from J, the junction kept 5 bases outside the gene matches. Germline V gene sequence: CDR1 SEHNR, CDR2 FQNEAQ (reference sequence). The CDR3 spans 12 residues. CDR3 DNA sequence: TGTGCCAGCAGCCAGGGACAGACGGGCTACACCTTC. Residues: CASSQGQTGYTF.

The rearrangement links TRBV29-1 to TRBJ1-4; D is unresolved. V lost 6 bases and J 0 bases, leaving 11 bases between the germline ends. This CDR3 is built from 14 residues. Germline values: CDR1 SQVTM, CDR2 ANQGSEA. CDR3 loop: CSVAEETTNEKLFF. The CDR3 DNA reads TGCAGCGTGGCGGAGGAAACAACTAATGAAAAACTGTTTTTT.

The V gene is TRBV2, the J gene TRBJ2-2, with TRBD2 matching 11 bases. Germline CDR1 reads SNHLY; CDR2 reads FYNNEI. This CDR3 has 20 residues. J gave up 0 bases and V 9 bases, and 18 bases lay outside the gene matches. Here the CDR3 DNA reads TGTGCCAGGGCTACACTACCGGGACTAGCGGTTTACGCGAACACCGGGGAGCTGTTTTTT. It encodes CARATLPGLAVYANTGELFF. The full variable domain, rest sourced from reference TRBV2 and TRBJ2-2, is EPEVTQTPSHQVTQMGQEVILRCVPISNHLYFYWYRQILGQKVEFLVSFYNNEISEKSEIFDDQFSVERPDGSNFTLKIRSTKLEDSAMYFCARATLPGLAVYANTGELFFGEGSRLTVL.

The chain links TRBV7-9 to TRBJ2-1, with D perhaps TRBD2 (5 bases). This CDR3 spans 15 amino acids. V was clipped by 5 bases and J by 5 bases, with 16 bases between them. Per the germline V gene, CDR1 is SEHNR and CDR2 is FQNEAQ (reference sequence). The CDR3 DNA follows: TGTGCCAGCAGCACCCTGACTAATCCTGACAATGAGCAGTTCTTC. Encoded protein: CASSTLTNPDNEQFF.

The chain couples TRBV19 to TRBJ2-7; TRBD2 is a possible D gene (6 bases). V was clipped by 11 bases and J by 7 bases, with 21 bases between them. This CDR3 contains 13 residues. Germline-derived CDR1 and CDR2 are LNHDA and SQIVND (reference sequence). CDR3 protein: CAVRDSTSREQYF. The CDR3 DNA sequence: TGTGCCGTCCGGGACTCCACTTCTCGGGAGCAGTACTTC.

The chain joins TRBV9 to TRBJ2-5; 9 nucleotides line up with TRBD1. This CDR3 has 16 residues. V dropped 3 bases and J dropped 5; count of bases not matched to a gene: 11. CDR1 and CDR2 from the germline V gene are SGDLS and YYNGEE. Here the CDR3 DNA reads TGTGCCAGCAGCGGACCCCACAGGGGGCGCGGGGAGACCCAGTACTTC. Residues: CASSGPHRGRGETQYF.

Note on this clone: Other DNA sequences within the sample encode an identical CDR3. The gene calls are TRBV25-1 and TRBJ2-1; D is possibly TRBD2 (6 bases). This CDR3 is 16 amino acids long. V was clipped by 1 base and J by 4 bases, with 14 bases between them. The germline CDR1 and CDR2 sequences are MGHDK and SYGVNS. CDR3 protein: CASSESGTGVYNEQFF. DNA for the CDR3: TGTGCCAGCAGTGAATCGGGGACGGGGGTATACAATGAGCAGTTCTTC.

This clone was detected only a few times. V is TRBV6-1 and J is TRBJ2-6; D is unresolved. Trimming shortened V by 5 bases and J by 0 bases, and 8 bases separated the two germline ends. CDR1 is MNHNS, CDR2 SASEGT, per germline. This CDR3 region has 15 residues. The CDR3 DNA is TGTGCCAGCAGTACGCAGGACTCTGGGGCCAACGTCCTGACTTTC. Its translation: CASSTQDSGANVLTF.